What follows are 2 T cell receptor beta chains derived from one specimen sequenced in a study of beta chain features in type 1 diabetes. Expressed TCRB transcripts got sequenced, as all isolated RNA was reverse transcribed. The protocol was immunoSEQ multiplex PCR, while the TCRdb copy is restricted to in-frame clones and leaves out a portion. The table includes approximately 140,000 clones, 9% to 10% detected once. The sequenced sample consisted of central memory CD4+ T cells from blood. The receptors stem from a woman between 40 and 55 years old in good health.

The rearrangement uses TRBV11-2 and TRBJ2-3; maybe TRBD2 (7 bases). This CDR3 comprises 15 residues. V was clipped by 2 bases and J by 6 bases, with 15 bases between them. CDR1 and CDR2 from the germline V gene are SGHAT and FQNNGV. CDR3 sequence (DNA): TGTGCCAGCAGCTTAAATTGGGGGGGCAAGGATACGCAGTATTTT. Translation gives CASSLNWGGKDTQYF.

CDR3 bases: TGTGCCAGCAGCTTAGCGGGAGGAGACCAGTACTTC. Protein product: CASSLAGGDQYF. The gene calls are TRBV7-8 and TRBJ2-5; the D gene is possibly TRBD2 (6 bases). V dropped 0 bases and J dropped 10 bases, with 9 bases sitting between them. Germline CDR1 is SGHVS and CDR2 is FQNEAQ. This CDR3 contains 12 residues.